This TCR beta chain was sequenced for a study of cytomegalovirus exposure and HLA in healthy donors (TCRdb year 2017). Looking at the study overall: According to an earlier analysis of around 600 of the donors, about 179 million T cells yielded some 120 million unique TCR beta sequences and about 300 Gb of sequence data. A later genetic analysis took genome-wide SNP genotypes for about 55% of the 666 donors and used that subset as a discovery cohort. An earlier analysis of around 640 of the donors used high-throughput TCR beta sequencing to judge whether each TCR beta V gene segment behaved as functional or pseudogenic. The T cell repertoires of 666 subjects were profiled by immunosequencing and related to cytomegalovirus serostatus. Rather than using new phenotypic data, the later analysis identified candidate immune exposures from TCR beta sequences and from how often those sequences occurred across donors. High-throughput TCR immunosequencing, statistical association of individual TCRs with disease status, and machine learning were combined to predict cytomegalovirus infection status. Among around 400 genotyped donors of the cohort, an average of roughly 230,000 unique TCR beta nucleotide sequences was sequenced per donor, of which roughly 17% were non-productive. To study patterns of TCR occurrence, a later analysis re-analyzed previously published TCR beta repertoires from several hundred donors and added high-resolution HLA genotyping. Every repertoire in the discovery cohort had been generated on one and the same sequencing platform. Donor age, sex, ethnicity and CMV serostatus were collected together with the repertoire data. In addition to the first cohort of 650 to 800 subjects, a separate validation cohort of 120 different subjects was used. Roughly 290 gigabases of sequencing data and approximately 91 million unique TCR sequences made up an early release that covered roughly 670 HLA-typed donors. Class I and class II HLA loci were covered by the typing at four-digit resolution. About five DR-DQ haplotypes were treated as single units for association and clustering because of strong linkage in the cohort. Of the approximately 400 genotyped donors, 75% to 85% were placed in the genetic ancestry cluster associated with self-reported Caucasian donors. The study was designed to test whether signatures of past pathogen exposure could be identified by cataloging public T cell receptors. Typing coverage differed by locus: A, B, C, DRB1 and DQB1 were typed in roughly 629-630 donors, DQA1 in approximately 520, DPA1 in 600 to 610, and DPB1 in 472.

Libraries were prepared through the immunoSEQ multiplex PCR assay. For the multiplex PCR, a mixture combining 60 forward primers for TCR Vbeta segments and 13 reverse primers for TCR Jbeta segments was used. The CDR3 region of rearranged TCR beta genes was amplified from genomic DNA by a multiplex PCR assay. Amplified TCR beta libraries were sequenced as 87-base-pair reads on the Illumina HiSeq System. Processing in the source paper ran as follows. A later analysis tallied around 82 million unique TCR beta chains across the roughly 610 repertoires, and approximately 11 million of those chains were shared by two or more donors. A nearest-neighbor algorithm error-corrected the raw reads and collapsed the reads into unique sequences, merging closely related sequences to remove PCR and sequencing errors. CDR3 sequences were aligned to IMGT reference sequences to assign V, D and J gene segments. For a sequence to be retained, at least a six-nucleotide match to both a V gene segment and a J gene segment was required. A rearrangement counted as productive if the CDR3 had no stop codons and remained in frame with V and J, and every other rearrangement counted as non-productive. Following IMGT convention, CDR3 was defined as the stretch from the second conserved V-encoded cysteine to the conserved J-encoded phenylalanine. In an earlier analysis of more than 550 of the donors, sequences lacking an unambiguous match to a single V gene segment were excluded. An earlier analysis of approximately 590 of the donors called V segments functional above 56.7% productive rearrangements and segregating when the between-donor standard deviation exceeded 5%. A statistical classification framework was built to diagnose cytomegalovirus status from the catalog of TCR beta chain sequences. V and J gene assignment, in a later analysis, came from comparing TCR nucleotide sequences with IMGT/GENE-DB human TR gene sequences. A later analysis assigned CDR3 sequences and most-parsimonious VDJ recombination scenarios with the TCRdist pipeline. In a later analysis, each TCR beta chain was defined by its CDR3 amino acid sequence together with its V-gene family, and reads lacking a unique V-gene family were excluded. As a way to deal with suspected cross-contamination and a sequencing artifact, a later analysis dropped roughly 600 nucleotide sequences that were highly shared and had low generation probability. In a later analysis, a clonal expansion index for each public chain was calculated from normalized within-repertoire ranks of inferred template counts. Generation probabilities in a later analysis came from a VDJ recombination model fitted to out-of-frame rearrangements, and those results were checked against IGoR. In a later analysis, hypergeometric tests were used to score TCR-TCR, TCR-HLA and TCR-CMV co-occurrence, with a repertoire-size bias correction applied to TCR pairs. In a later analysis, false discovery rates were estimated by permuting HLA or CMV assignments 20 times. A later analysis grouped co-occurring TCRs with DBSCAN, adding TCRdist sequence similarity when clustering within HLA-allele-positive subsets. Repertoires with fewer than 30,000 or more than 120,000 public chains were left out of co-occurrence clustering, as were five repertoires with anomalous nucleotide sharing. The clones in this table, taken by TCRdb from immuneACCESS, are in-frame only. Not every clone is retained; where verified, under half of the shortfall comes from an unresolved V gene, and the cause of the rest is unknown. That table is the source of V, J and clone size, and D and trimming were worked out from the DNA. The sample has about 90,000 clones on record, 75% to 90% of them singletons. The top ten hold about 2.5% of the sample.

The cohort consisted of 650 to 700 healthy bone marrow donors. All cohort members were sampled while nominally healthy, although unrecorded immune exposures were likely present. The donor was CMV seronegative and belonged to the group of roughly 330 seronegative cohort members. Each donor provided a peripheral blood sample, and peripheral blood mononuclear cells were used for TCR beta sequencing. Genomic DNA extraction from the blood cell samples was performed with the Qiagen DNeasy Blood Extraction Kit. The CDR3 covers 14 residues, taking in both the cysteine and the phenylalanine. The entry retains the CDR3 DNA only, 42 bases that are in frame from base 1. For CDR1 and CDR2, the germline V gene lists MNHEY and SVGAGI. Relative to germline, V is 6 bases shorter and J is 2 bases shorter, with 12 bases between their ends. Comment on this clone: The clone's antigen remains unknown. Base qualities are missing; no much larger clone stands one base away.

Points the paper makes about the study in general: In vitro tests confirmed that a few of the cytomegalovirus-associated TCR beta chains recognize cytomegalovirus antigens. According to a later analysis, parvovirus B19, influenza, CMV and Epstein-Barr virus appeared linked to several top co-occurrence clusters. A cluster of highly shared sequence variants was judged likely to be a technical artifact of the sequencing pipeline. In an earlier analysis of 500 to 650 of the donors, most TCR beta V segments appeared in productive rearrangements about 87% or about 30% of the time, broadly matching IMGT annotations. A later genetic analysis reported fewer N-insertions in productive TCRs among donors in an Asian-associated ancestry cluster than the approximately 700-donor mean. The only immune exposure information available for the cohort was CMV serostatus. The authors suggested that the approach could potentially be extended to other disease states and immunological phenotypes. V-gene and J-gene trimming of TCR beta chains was associated with a missense DCLRE1C variant in a later genetic analysis, and the association was replicated in an independent cohort. Presence/absence analyses assumed roughly uniform sequencing depth across donors, an assumption that may not hold. Most CMV-associated TCR beta chains appeared to be HLA-restricted in a later analysis, and the HLA associations seemed to be driven largely by CMV exposure. The earlier analysis of some 540 of the donors excluded 15 to 20 rarely observed V segments, including chromosome 9 orphons, because counts were too low. A further reported finding was that TCR beta sequences accurately predicted the HLA-A and HLA-B alleles for most subjects in the first cohort. HLA typing was unavailable for some donors at each locus, so association tests used only the typed subset. Compared with equally common non-associated chains, HLA-associated TCR beta chains in a later analysis were more clonally expanded and had lower generation probabilities. Strong co-occurrence of HLA alleles, especially DR and DQ, made assigning TCR associations to individual alleles difficult. Linkage disequilibrium might explain the correlated functional status among segregating V segments, but an unknown experimental factor could not be ruled out. The classifier was reported to diagnose cytomegalovirus status with high specificity and sensitivity in both the original cohort and the validation cohort. In a later analysis, TCR association rates were found to vary across HLA loci, with the most associated TCRs seen for DRB1 alleles and the fewest for HLA-C alleles. A total of 150 or so TCR beta chains were listed by the study as associated with cytomegalovirus. The cohort was sequenced for TCR beta chains only, and without alpha or paired-chain data the features that could be detected were limited. Specific HLA alleles were associated with 16,951 TCR beta sequences at a false discovery rate of 0.05 in a later analysis. While some public TCRs were present in many individuals, most TCR sequences turned up only very rarely across donors. Because the 87-base-pair reads could not distinguish some IMGT-functional V segments, including TRBV6-2 and TRBV6-3, those segments were excluded.

This TCR was recovered from a man aged 18 to 30 in good health and CMV-seronegative. The chain employs TRBV6-5 and TRBJ2-3, with the D gene call left open. Material for sequencing was PBMCs. The DNA sequence is as follows: TGTGCCAGCAGCCCAGGAAGATACACAGATACGCAGTATTTT. Its protein is CASSPGRYTDTQYF.